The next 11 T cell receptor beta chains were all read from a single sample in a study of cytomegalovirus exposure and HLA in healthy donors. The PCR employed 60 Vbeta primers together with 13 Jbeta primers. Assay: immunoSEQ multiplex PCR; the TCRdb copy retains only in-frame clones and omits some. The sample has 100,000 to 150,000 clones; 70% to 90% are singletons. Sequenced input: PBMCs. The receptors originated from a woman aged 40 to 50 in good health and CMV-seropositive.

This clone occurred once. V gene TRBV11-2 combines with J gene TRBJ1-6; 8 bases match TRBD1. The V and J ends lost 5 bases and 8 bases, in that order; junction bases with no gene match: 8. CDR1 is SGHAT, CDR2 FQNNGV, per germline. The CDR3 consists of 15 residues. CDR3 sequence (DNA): TGTGCCAGCAGCAAAGCCACACAGGGGGATTCACCCCTCCACTTT. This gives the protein CASSKATQGDSPLHF. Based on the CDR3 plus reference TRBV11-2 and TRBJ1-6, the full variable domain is EAGVAQSPRYKIIEKRQSVAFWCNPISGHATLYWYQQILGQGPKLLIQFQNNGVVDDSQLPKDRFSAERLKGVDSTLKIQPAKLEDSAVYLCASSKATQGDSPLHFGNGTRLTVT.

The CDR3 DNA reads TGTGCCAGCAGCTTGGCGACGTCGACTAGCGGGACTTACCCTTCCTACGAGCAGTACTTC. This codes for CASSLATSTSGTYPSYEQYF. The V and J genes are TRBV5-8 and TRBJ2-7; TRBD2 matches 11 bases. In germline, CDR1 is SGHTS, CDR2 YDEGEE. The CDR3 loop spans 20 amino acids. V lost 0 bases to trimming and J lost 1 base; unmatched junction nucleotides: 15.

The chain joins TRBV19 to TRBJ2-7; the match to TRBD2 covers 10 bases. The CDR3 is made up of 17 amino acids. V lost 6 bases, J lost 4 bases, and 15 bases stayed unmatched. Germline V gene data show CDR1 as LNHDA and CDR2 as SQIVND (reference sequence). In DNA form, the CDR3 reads TGTGCCAGTAGCCTAGTGACCCCTAGCGGGAGATCGTACGAGCAGTACTTC. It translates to CASSLVTPSGRSYEQYF.

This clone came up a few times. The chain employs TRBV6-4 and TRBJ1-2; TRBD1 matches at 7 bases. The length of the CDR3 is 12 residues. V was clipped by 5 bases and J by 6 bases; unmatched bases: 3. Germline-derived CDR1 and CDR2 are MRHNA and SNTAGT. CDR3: CASSPRGDGYTF. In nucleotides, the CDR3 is TGTGCCAGCAGTCCCAGGGGGGATGGCTACACCTTC.

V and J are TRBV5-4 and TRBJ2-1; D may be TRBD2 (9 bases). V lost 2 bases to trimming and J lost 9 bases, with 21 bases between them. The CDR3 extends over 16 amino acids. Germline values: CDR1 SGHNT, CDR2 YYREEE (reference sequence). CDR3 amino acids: CASSLGGRAGGSEQFF. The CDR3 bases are TGTGCCAGCAGCTTAGGCGGGAGGGCAGGGGGCTCTGAGCAGTTCTTC.

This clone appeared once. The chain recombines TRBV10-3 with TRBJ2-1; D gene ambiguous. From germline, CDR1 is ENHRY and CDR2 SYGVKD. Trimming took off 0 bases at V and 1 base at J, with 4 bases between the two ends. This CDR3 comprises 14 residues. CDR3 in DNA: TGTGCCATCAGTGAGTCCGGGTCCTACAATGAGCAGTTCTTC. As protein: CAISESGSYNEQFF.

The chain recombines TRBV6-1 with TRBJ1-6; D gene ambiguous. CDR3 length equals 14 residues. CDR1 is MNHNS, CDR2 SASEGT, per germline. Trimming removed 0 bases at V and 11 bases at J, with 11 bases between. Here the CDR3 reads CASSEAKSTPPLHF. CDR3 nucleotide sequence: TGTGCCAGCAGTGAAGCCAAATCGACTCCACCCCTCCACTTT.

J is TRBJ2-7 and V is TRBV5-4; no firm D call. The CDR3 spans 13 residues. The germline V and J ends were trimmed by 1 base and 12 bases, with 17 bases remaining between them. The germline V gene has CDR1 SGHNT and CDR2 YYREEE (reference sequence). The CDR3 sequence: CASSLFVTGEWYF. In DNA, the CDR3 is TGTGCCAGCAGCTTGTTTGTGACTGGCGAGTGGTACTTC.

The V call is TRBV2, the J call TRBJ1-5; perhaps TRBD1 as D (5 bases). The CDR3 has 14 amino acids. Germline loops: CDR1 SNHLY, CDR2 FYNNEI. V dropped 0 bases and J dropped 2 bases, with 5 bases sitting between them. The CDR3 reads CASSEAQGNQPQHF. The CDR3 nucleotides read TGTGCCAGCAGTGAAGCACAGGGCAATCAGCCCCAGCATTTT.

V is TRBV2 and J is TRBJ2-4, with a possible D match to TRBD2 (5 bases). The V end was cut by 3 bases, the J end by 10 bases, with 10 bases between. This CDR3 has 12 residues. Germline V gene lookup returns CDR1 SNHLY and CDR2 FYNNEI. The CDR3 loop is CASSDAGRIQYF. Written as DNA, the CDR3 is TGTGCCAGCAGTGATGCGGGCCGTATTCAGTACTTC.

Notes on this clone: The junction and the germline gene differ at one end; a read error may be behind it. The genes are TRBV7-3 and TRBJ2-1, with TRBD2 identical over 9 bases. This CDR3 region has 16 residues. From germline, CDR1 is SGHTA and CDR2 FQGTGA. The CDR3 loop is CASSASDSGGPHEQLF. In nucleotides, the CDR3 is TGTGCCAGCAGCGCCTCCGACAGCGGGGGGCCACATGAGCAGCTCTTC.